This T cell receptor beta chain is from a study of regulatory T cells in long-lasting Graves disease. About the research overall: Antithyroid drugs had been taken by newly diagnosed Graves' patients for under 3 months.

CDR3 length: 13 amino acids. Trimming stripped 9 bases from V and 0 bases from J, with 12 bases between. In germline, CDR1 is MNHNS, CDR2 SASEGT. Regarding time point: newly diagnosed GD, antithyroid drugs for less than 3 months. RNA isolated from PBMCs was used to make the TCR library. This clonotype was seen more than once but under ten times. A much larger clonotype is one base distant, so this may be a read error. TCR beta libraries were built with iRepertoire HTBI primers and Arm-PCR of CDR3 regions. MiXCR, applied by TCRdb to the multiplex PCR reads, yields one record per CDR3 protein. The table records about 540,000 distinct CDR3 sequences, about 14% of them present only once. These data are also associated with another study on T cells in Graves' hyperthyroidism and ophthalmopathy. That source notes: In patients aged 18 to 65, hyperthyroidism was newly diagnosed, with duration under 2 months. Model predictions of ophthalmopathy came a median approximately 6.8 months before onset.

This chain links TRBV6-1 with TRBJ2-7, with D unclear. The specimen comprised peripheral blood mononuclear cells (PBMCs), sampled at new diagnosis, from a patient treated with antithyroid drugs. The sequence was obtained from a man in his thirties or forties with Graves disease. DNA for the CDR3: TGTGCCAGGGCGCGCCCGACCTCCTACGAGCAGTACTTC. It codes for CARARPTSYEQYF.